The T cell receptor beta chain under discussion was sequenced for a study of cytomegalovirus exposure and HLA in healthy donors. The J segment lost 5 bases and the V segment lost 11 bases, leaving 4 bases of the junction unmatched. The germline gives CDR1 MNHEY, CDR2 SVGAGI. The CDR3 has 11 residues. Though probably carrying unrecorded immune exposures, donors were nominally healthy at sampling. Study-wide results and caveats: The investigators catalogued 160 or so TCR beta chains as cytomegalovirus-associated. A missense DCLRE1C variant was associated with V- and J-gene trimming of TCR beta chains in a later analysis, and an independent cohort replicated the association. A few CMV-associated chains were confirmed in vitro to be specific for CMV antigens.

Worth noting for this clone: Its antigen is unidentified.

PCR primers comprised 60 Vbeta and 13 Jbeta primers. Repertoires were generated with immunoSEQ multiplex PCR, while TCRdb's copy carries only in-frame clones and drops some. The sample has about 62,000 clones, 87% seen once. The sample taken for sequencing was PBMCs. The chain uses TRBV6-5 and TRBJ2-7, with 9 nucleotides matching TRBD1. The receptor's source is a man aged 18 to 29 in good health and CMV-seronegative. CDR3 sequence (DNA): TGTGCCGTCGGACAGGGGCACGAGCAGTACTTC. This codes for CAVGQGHEQYF.